This T cell receptor (beta chain) comes out of a study of shared clonotypes between healthy human individuals. Trimming cost V 0 bases and J 3 bases; bases outside gene matches: 19. This CDR3 comprises 22 residues. Germline V gene lookup returns CDR1 LGHNA and CDR2 YNFKEQ. Libraries were prepared by immunoSEQ multiplex PCR; TCRdb keeps only in-frame clonotypes and omits some of them. The sample shows some 630,000 clones, around 72% of them seen only once. The V call is TRBV4-2, the J call TRBJ2-7; 14 bases are shared with TRBD2. The sequencing sample was made of memory CD4+ T cells sorted from blood. Regarding subset: CD45RA-negative fraction. The source of this sequence is a woman aged 25 to 39 in good health. As DNA, the CDR3 is TGTGCCAGCAGCCAAGATCACCAAGAGCCGGGACTAGCGGGAGTTGTCAGCTACGAGCAGTACTTC. Residues: CASSQDHQEPGLAGVVSYEQYF.